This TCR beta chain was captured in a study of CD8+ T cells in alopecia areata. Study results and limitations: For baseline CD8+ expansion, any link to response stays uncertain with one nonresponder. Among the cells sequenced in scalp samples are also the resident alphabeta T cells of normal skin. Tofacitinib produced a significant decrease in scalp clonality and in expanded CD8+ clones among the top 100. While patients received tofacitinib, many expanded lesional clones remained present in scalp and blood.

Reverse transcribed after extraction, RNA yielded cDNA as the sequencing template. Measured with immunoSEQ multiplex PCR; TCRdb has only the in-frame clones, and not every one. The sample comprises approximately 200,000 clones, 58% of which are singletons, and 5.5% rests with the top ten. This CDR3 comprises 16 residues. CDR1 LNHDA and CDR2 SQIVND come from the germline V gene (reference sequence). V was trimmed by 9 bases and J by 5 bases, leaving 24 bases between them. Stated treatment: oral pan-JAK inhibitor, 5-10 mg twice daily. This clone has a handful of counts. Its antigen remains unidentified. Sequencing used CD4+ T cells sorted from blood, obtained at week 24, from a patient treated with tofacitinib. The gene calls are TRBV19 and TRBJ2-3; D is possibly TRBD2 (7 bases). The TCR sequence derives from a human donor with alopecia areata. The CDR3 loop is CASSRGGAGKGDTQYF. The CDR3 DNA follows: TGTGCCAGCTCCAGAGGGGGGGCCGGAAAAGGAGATACGCAGTATTTT.